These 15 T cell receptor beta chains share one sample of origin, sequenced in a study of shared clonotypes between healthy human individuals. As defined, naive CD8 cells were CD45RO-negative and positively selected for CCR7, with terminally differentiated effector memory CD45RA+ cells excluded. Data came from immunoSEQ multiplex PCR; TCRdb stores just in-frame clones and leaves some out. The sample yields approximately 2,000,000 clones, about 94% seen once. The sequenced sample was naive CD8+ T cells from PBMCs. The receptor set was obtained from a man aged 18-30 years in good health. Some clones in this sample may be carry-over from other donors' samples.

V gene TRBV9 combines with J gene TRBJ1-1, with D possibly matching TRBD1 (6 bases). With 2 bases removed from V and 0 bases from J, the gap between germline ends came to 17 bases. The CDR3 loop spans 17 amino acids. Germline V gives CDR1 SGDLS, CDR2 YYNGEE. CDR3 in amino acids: CASSVRGAPFMNTEAFF. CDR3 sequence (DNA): TGTGCCAGCAGCGTCAGGGGCGCCCCCTTCATGAACACTGAAGCTTTCTTT.

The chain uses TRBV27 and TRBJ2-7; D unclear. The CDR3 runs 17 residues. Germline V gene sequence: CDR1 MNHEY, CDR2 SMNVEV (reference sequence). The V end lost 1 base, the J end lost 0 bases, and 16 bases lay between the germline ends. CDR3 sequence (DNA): TGTGCCAGCAGTTTATTGGCCGGCAGATCTGACTCCTACGAGCAGTACTTC. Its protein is CASSLLAGRSDSYEQYF.

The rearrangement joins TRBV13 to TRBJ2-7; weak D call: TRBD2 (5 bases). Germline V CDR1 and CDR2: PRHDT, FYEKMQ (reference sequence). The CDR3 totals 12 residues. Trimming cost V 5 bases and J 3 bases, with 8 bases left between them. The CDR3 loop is CASSTSGYEQYF. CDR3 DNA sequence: TGTGCCAGCAGCACCAGCGGCTACGAGCAGTACTTC.

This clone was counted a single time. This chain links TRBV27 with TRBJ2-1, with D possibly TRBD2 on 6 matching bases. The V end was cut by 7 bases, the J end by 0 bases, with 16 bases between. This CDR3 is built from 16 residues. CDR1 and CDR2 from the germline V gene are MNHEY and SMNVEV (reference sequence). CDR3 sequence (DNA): TGTGCCAGCACCTTATTACCGGGGGACTCCTACAATGAGCAGTTCTTC. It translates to CASTLLPGDSYNEQFF.

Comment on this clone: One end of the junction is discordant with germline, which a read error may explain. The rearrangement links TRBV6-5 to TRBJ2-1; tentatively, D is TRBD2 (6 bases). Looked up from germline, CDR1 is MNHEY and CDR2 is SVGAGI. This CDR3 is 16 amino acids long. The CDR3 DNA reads TGTGCCAGCAGTCACTCGACGGGCGGGGCCTACAATGAGCAGTTCTTC. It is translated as CASSHSTGGAYNEQFF.

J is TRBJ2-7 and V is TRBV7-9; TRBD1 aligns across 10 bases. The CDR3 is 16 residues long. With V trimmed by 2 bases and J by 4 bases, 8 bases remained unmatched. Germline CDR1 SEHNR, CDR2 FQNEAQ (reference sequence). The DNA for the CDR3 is TGTGCCAGCAGCTTAATAAGGGACAGGGGTTCTTACGAGCAGTACTTC. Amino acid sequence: CASSLIRDRGSYEQYF.

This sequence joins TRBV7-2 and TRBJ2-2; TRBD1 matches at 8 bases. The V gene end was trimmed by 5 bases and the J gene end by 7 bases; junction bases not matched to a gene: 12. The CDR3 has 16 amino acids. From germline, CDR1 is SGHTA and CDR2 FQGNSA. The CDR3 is CASSQRTGILVGELFF. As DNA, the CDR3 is TGTGCCAGCAGCCAAAGGACAGGGATACTCGTCGGGGAGCTGTTTTTT.

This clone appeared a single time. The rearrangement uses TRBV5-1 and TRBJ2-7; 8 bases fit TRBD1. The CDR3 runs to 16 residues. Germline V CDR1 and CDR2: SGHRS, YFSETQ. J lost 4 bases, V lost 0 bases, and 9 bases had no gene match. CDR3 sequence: CASSLESGDRWYEQYF. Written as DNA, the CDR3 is TGCGCCAGCAGCTTGGAGTCGGGGGACAGGTGGTACGAGCAGTACTTC.

CDR3 sequence (DNA): TGTGCCAGCACTTTTAGCGGGATCGGAAATGAGCAGTTCTTC. This translates into CASTFSGIGNEQFF. J is TRBJ2-1 and V is TRBV27; 8 bases fit TRBD2. V was pared by 7 bases and J by 7 bases, with 9 bases of the junction left unmatched. The germline CDR1 and CDR2 sequences are MNHEY and SMNVEV (reference sequence). This CDR3 spans 14 amino acids.

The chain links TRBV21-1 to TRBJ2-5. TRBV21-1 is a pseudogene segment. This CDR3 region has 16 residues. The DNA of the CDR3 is TGTGCCAGCAGCAAAGAATCCCTTGATATCCAAGAGACCCAGTACTTC. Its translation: CASSKESLDIQETQYF.

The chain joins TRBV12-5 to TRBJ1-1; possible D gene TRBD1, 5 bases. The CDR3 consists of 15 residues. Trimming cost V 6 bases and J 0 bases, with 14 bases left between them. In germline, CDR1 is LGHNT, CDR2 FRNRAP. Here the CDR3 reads CASGRDGPMNTEAFF. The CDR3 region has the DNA TGTGCTAGTGGCCGGGACGGACCCATGAACACTGAAGCTTTCTTT.

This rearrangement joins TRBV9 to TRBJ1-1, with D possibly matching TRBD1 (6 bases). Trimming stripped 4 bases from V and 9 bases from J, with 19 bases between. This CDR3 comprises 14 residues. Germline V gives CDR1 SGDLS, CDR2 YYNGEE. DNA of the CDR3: TGTGCCAGCAGCCCCCCCCGGACAGATAAACAAGCTTTCTTT. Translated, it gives CASSPPRTDKQAFF. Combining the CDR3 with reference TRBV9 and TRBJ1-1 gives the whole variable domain DSGVTQTPKHLITATGQRVTLRCSPRSGDLSVYWYQQSLDQGLQFLIQYYNGEERAKGNILERFSAQQFPDLHSELNLSSLELGDSALYFCASSPPRTDKQAFFGQGTRLTVV.

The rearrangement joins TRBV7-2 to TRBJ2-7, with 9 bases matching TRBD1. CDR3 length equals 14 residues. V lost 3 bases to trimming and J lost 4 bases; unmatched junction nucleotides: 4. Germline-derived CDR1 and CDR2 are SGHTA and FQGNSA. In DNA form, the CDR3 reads TGTGCCAGCAGCTTCTACAGGGGGCGGTACGAGCAGTACTTC. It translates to CASSFYRGRYEQYF.

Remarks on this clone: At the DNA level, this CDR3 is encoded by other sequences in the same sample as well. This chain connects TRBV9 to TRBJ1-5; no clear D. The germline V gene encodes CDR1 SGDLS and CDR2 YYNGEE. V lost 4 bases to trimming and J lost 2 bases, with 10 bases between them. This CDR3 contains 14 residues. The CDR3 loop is CASSPGRGNQPQHF. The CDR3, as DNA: TGTGCCAGCAGCCCCGGGAGGGGCAATCAGCCCCAGCATTTT.

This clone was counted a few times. Here the CDR3 reads CASSFTSGMGQFF. The DNA of the CDR3 is TGTGCCAGCAGTTTTACTAGCGGGATGGGGCAGTTCTTC. The chain couples TRBV28 to TRBJ2-1; 10 nucleotides agree with TRBD2. CDR1 is MDHEN, CDR2 SYDVKM, per germline. Unmatched junction bases numbered 5, after V lost 3 bases and J lost 12 bases. CDR3 length: 13 residues.